A single sample gave rise to the 30 T cell receptor beta chains below, sequenced in a study of cytomegalovirus exposure and HLA in healthy donors. Use of 60 Vbeta and 13 Jbeta primers characterized the PCR. Sequencing was performed with immunoSEQ multiplex PCR; in TCRdb, only in-frame clones are kept and a portion is missing. The sample records about 140,000 clones, about 75% being singletons. Sequencing was performed on PBMCs. The receptors come from a man in his forties in good health and CMV-seronegative.

The CDR3 here is CASSPGLRNYEQYF. The CDR3 DNA follows: TGTGCCAGCTCCCCCGGCCTGAGGAACTACGAGCAGTACTTC. The rearrangement uses TRBV18 and TRBJ2-7, with D unclear. The germline gives CDR1 KGHSH, CDR2 LQKENI. CDR3 length: 14 residues. Between the trimmed V and J ends, which lost 6 bases and 3 bases, there was a span of 15 bases.

The rearrangement uses TRBV2 and TRBJ1-1, with D uncertain. CDR1 SNHLY and CDR2 FYNNEI come from the germline V gene. V was trimmed by 4 bases and J by 1 base, leaving 7 bases between them. CDR3 length: 13 amino acids. CDR3 region: CASSGEGNTEAFF. CDR3 coding DNA: TGTGCCAGCAGTGGAGAGGGGAACACTGAAGCTTTCTTT.

J is TRBJ2-5 and V is TRBV7-9; D perhaps matches TRBD2 (5 bases). The J call may be faulty, since TRBJ2-7 better matches the DNA end. The CDR3 has 14 amino acids. Germline V gives CDR1 SEHNR, CDR2 FQNEAQ (reference sequence). For the CDR3, the DNA is TGTGCCAGCAGCTTAACTTTCGGGGATTACGAGCAGTACTTC. It is translated as CASSLTFGDYEQYF.

The J gene is TRBJ1-4, the V gene TRBV5-6, with D possibly being TRBD1 (5 bases). This CDR3 comprises 15 residues. The V end lost 4 bases, the J end lost 12 bases, and 22 bases lay between the germline ends. The germline V gene has CDR1 SGHDT and CDR2 YYEEEE. The CDR3 coding sequence is TGTGCCAGCAGCCCCGTGCACTCCAACTGGGGGGAACTGTTTTTT. Translation gives CASSPVHSNWGELFF. The full variable domain, completed using reference TRBV5-6 and TRBJ1-4, is DAGVTQSPTHLIKTRGQQVTLRCSPKSGHDTVSWYQQALGQGPQFIFQYYEEEERQRGNFPDRFSGHQFPNYSSELNVNALLLGDSALYLCASSPVHSNWGELFFGSGTQLSVL.

A few counts support this clone. This chain connects TRBV5-1 to TRBJ2-7; perhaps TRBD1 as D (6 bases). CDR3 size: 14 residues. Germline-derived CDR1 and CDR2 are SGHRS and YFSETQ. V lost 4 bases and J lost 0, with 11 bases in between. This chain's CDR3 is CASSTGQSSYEQYF. The CDR3 DNA follows: TGCGCCAGCAGCACGGGACAAAGCTCCTACGAGCAGTACTTC.

The genes are TRBV2 and TRBJ1-2; no clear D. The V and J ends lost 1 base and 1 base respectively, with 10 bases between them. Germline CDR1 SNHLY, CDR2 FYNNEI. The CDR3 runs 15 residues. CDR3 region: CASSEGVRVNYGYTF. For the CDR3, the DNA is TGTGCCAGCAGTGAAGGGGTGAGGGTTAACTATGGCTACACCTTC. The full variable domain, with the rest looked up from reference TRBV2 and TRBJ1-2, is EPEVTQTPSHQVTQMGQEVILRCVPISNHLYFYWYRQILGQKVEFLVSFYNNEISEKSEIFDDQFSVERPDGSNFTLKIRSTKLEDSAMYFCASSEGVRVNYGYTFGSGTRLTVV.

The chain joins TRBV27 to TRBJ2-7; D perhaps matches TRBD1 (6 bases). The CDR3 runs 13 residues. Germline values: CDR1 MNHEY, CDR2 SMNVEV (reference sequence). V was clipped by 0 bases and J by 6 bases, with 9 bases between them. The CDR3 DNA is TGTGCCAGCAGTTTATCTACAGGGCTCGAGCAGTACTTC. Translation: CASSLSTGLEQYF.

The V gene is TRBV11-2, the J gene TRBJ1-1; D not certain. The CDR3 has 12 residues. Germline V CDR1 and CDR2: SGHAT, FQNNGV. V was clipped by 2 bases and J by 4 bases, with 5 bases between them. The CDR3, as DNA: TGTGCCAGCAGCTTATCGGGCACTGAAGCTTTCTTT. Translating gives CASSLSGTEAFF. Based on the CDR3 plus reference TRBV11-2 and TRBJ1-1, the full variable domain is EAGVAQSPRYKIIEKRQSVAFWCNPISGHATLYWYQQILGQGPKLLIQFQNNGVVDDSQLPKDRFSAERLKGVDSTLKIQPAKLEDSAVYLCASSLSGTEAFFGQGTRLTVV.

The chain recombines TRBV30 with TRBJ2-3; the D gene is possibly TRBD2 (5 bases). Trimming pared 5 bases from V and 0 bases from J, leaving 15 bases between. Germline-derived CDR1 and CDR2 are GTSNPN and SVGIG (reference sequence). The CDR3 is 15 amino acids. The CDR3 is CAWSNGLLSTDTQYF. The CDR3 nucleotides are TGTGCCTGGTCAAACGGACTCTTAAGCACAGATACGCAGTATTTT.

As DNA, the CDR3 is TGCGCCAGCAGGTCAGGACAGGATAATAAAGCTTTCTTT. Its protein product is CASRSGQDNKAFF. V usage is TRBV5-1 and J usage is TRBJ1-1, with 7 nucleotides matching TRBD1. The CDR3 has 13 amino acids. V dropped 5 bases and J dropped 9; count of bases not matched to a gene: 10. Germline values: CDR1 SGHRS, CDR2 YFSETQ.

The chain joins TRBV9 to TRBJ2-3, with D maybe TRBD1 (6 bases). CDR3 length: 14 amino acids. CDR1 is SGDLS, CDR2 YYNGEE, per germline. V was shortened by 6 bases and J by 4 bases, with 15 bases between the two germline ends. The DNA of the CDR3 is TGTGCCAGCAATTCATTGCAGGGGTCAGATACGCAGTATTTT. Translation: CASNSLQGSDTQYF.

V is TRBV5-1 and J is TRBJ2-7, with D hard to call. Germline lookup yields CDR1 SGHRS and CDR2 YFSETQ. Trimming stripped 0 bases from V and 2 bases from J, with 9 bases between. The CDR3 sequence is 14 residues long. DNA of the CDR3: TGCGCCAGCAGCTTGGCCGGCGGTCCCTACGAGCAGTACTTC. The encoded protein is CASSLAGGPYEQYF.

The chain links TRBV5-1 to TRBJ1-5; TRBD1 agrees at 9 bases. V was clipped by 4 bases and J by 4 bases; unmatched bases: 3. The CDR3 is 14 residues long. Germline CDR1 reads SGHRS; CDR2 reads YFSETQ. Here the CDR3 reads CASSEQGANQPQHF. As DNA, the CDR3 is TGCGCCAGCAGCGAACAGGGGGCAAATCAGCCCCAGCATTTT.

The chain joins TRBV30 to TRBJ1-2; 11 bases agree with TRBD1. Germline V gene lookup returns CDR1 GTSNPN and CDR2 SVGIG (reference sequence). V lost 3 bases, J lost 5 bases, and 5 bases stayed unmatched. The CDR3 contains 14 residues. The CDR3 is CAWSGDRGVYGYTF. DNA for the CDR3: TGTGCCTGGAGCGGGGACAGGGGGGTTTATGGCTACACCTTC. The variable domain in full, with the rest retrieved from reference TRBV30 and TRBJ1-2, is SQTIHQWPATLVQPVGSPLSLECTVEGTSNPNLYWYRQAAGRGLQLLFYSVGIGQISSEVPQNLSASRPQDRQFILSSKKLLLSDSGFYLCAWSGDRGVYGYTFGSGTRLTVV.

The sample holds one count of this clone. The rearrangement joins TRBV4-3 to TRBJ2-7, with unresolved D. CDR1 LGHNA and CDR2 YSLEER come from the germline V gene. This CDR3 is built from 12 residues. V lost 2 bases to trimming and J lost 8 bases, with 10 bases between them. The CDR3 region has the DNA TGCGCCAGCAGCCAACCCGGAGAAAAGCAGTACTTC. Its protein product is CASSQPGEKQYF.

The V and J genes are TRBV18 and TRBJ2-5; unclear D gene. V was trimmed by 6 bases and J by 2 bases, leaving 16 bases between them. The CDR3 has 15 residues. Germline V gene data show CDR1 as KGHSH and CDR2 as LQKENI. CDR3 amino acids: CASSRPGGSQETQYF. CDR3 DNA: TGTGCCAGCTCCCGACCGGGTGGCAGTCAAGAGACCCAGTACTTC. The variable domain in full, completed from reference TRBV18 and TRBJ2-5, reads NAGVMQNPRHLVRRRGQEARLRCSPMKGHSHVYWYRQLPEEGLKFMVYLQKENIIDESGMPKERFSAEFPKEGPSILRIQQVVRGDSAAYFCASSRPGGSQETQYFGPGTRLLVL.

V usage is TRBV7-9 and J usage is TRBJ2-7, with 7 nucleotides matching TRBD1. The V segment lost 7 bases and the J segment 0 bases; nucleotides outside the gene matches: 9. CDR1 is SEHNR and CDR2 is FQNEAQ in the germline V gene (reference sequence). CDR3 length equals 15 residues. CDR3 residues: CASNLFGTASYEQYF. The CDR3 bases are TGTGCCAGCAACCTATTCGGGACAGCCTCCTACGAGCAGTACTTC.

The rearrangement joins TRBV5-4 to TRBJ2-7; TRBD1 aligns across 9 bases. Germline assignment: CDR1 SGHNT and CDR2 YYREEE (reference sequence). The CDR3 runs to 14 residues. After removal of 5 bases from V and 2 bases from J, the junction contained 5 bases not matched to a gene. CDR3 DNA: TGTGCCAGCAGACCCGGGACAGGGACCTACGAGCAGTACTTC. Amino acids: CASRPGTGTYEQYF.

This sequence joins TRBV6-1 and TRBJ1-3; D is ambiguous. The CDR3 has 13 amino acids. V shed 2 bases and J shed 4 bases, with 6 bases lying between them. Germline V gene sequence: CDR1 MNHNS, CDR2 SASEGT. DNA of the CDR3: TGTGCCAGCAGTGAATATCGGGGAAACACCATATATTTT. Amino acid sequence: CASSEYRGNTIYF.

V and J are TRBV7-2 and TRBJ1-2; D is perhaps TRBD1 (5 bases). The CDR3 loop spans 12 amino acids. The germline V gene has CDR1 SGHTA and CDR2 FQGNSA. Trimming pared 5 bases from V and 5 bases from J, leaving 9 bases between. This CDR3 reads CASSTRQYGYTF. The DNA of the CDR3 is TGTGCCAGCAGCACCAGACAGTATGGCTACACCTTC.

The chain couples TRBV5-1 to TRBJ2-1; 13 positions agree with TRBD2. Trimming took 2 bases from V and 9 from J; bases not matched to a gene: 2. The CDR3 sequence is 14 residues long. Germline CDR1 and CDR2: SGHRS and YFSETQ. The CDR3 here is CASSLGTSGVEQFF. The CDR3 coding sequence is TGCGCCAGCAGCTTAGGGACTAGCGGGGTTGAGCAGTTCTTC.

The sample holds one count of this clone. The chain is built from TRBV29-1 and TRBJ1-1, with D hard to call. V was shortened by 2 bases and J by 0 bases, with 13 bases between the two germline ends. This CDR3 comprises 15 residues. Germline assignment: CDR1 SQVTM and CDR2 ANQGSEA. This chain's CDR3 is CSVEMRERVNTEAFF. The CDR3 DNA reads as TGCAGCGTTGAAATGCGGGAACGGGTGAACACTGAAGCTTTCTTT.

V and J are TRBV6-5 and TRBJ1-2, with TRBD1 matching over 7 bases. With V trimmed by 6 bases and J by 0 bases, 4 bases remained unmatched. Per germline, CDR1 MNHEY and CDR2 SVGAGI. The CDR3 covers 14 residues. CDR3: CASRQGTANYGYTF. The CDR3 DNA sequence: TGTGCCAGCAGGCAGGGGACAGCTAACTATGGCTACACCTTC.

The chain combines TRBV18 with TRBJ1-2; D gene unclear. V was trimmed by 2 bases and J by 6 bases, leaving 13 bases between them. Germline loops: CDR1 KGHSH, CDR2 LQKENI. The CDR3 contains 14 residues. CDR3 nucleotide sequence: TGTGCCAGCTCACCAAACCGAGTAGTGGATGGCTACACCTTC. Amino acid sequence: CASSPNRVVDGYTF.

The rearrangement uses TRBV10-2 and TRBJ1-2; 7 bases fit TRBD1. Per germline, CDR1 WSHSY and CDR2 SAAADI. Trimming cost V 3 bases and J 7 bases; bases outside gene matches: 5. This CDR3 has 13 amino acids. The CDR3 reads CASSDEGAGGYTF. The DNA for the CDR3 is TGCGCCAGCAGTGATGAGGGGGCGGGTGGCTACACCTTC.

The gene calls are TRBV5-4 and TRBJ1-1; TRBD1 aligns across 9 bases. CDR3 size: 14 residues. The germline CDR1 and CDR2 sequences are SGHNT and YYREEE (reference sequence). V shed 1 base, J shed 5 bases, and the junction held 3 bases outside the gene matches. The CDR3 DNA follows: TGTGCCAGCAGCTTGACAGGGGGCTGGACTGAAGCTTTCTTT. Residues: CASSLTGGWTEAFF.

The chain links TRBV19 to TRBJ1-6, with 7 bases that match TRBD1. V gave up 3 bases and J gave up 8 bases; unmatched junction bases: 7. The length of the CDR3 is 15 residues. CDR1 is LNHDA, CDR2 SQIVND, per germline (reference sequence). The CDR3 DNA reads TGTGCCAGTAGTATTTCGGGACAGTTAGATTCACCCCTCCACTTT. This gives the protein CASSISGQLDSPLHF.

A few counts support this clone. The chain joins TRBV29-1 to TRBJ1-4; 11 bases map to TRBD1. Trimming at V came to 7 bases and at J to 7 bases, leaving 5 bases not matched to a gene. Germline V lookup: CDR1 SQVTM, CDR2 ANQGSEA. CDR3 length equals 13 residues. The CDR3, as DNA: TGCAGCGCCGGGACAGGGGGTGGTGAAAAACTGTTTTTT. It translates to CSAGTGGGEKLFF.

This rearrangement joins TRBV5-1 to TRBJ2-5; TRBD2 agrees at 8 bases. Germline CDR1 is SGHRS and CDR2 is YFSETQ. V shed 0 bases, J shed 5 bases, and the junction held 3 bases outside the gene matches. This CDR3 has 14 residues. This CDR3 is CASSLVSGEETQYF. The CDR3 nucleotides are TGCGCCAGCAGCTTGGTTAGCGGGGAGGAGACCCAGTACTTC. Filled out from reference TRBV5-1 and TRBJ2-5, the complete variable domain reads KAGVTQTPRYLIKTRGQQVTLSCSPISGHRSVSWYQQTPGQGLQFLFEYFSETQRNKGNFPGRFSGRQFSNSRSEMNVSTLELGDSALYLCASSLVSGEETQYFGPGTRLLVL.

The sample holds one count of this clone. The genes are TRBV2 and TRBJ1-2; TRBD1 is a possible D gene (5 bases). CDR3 length: 14 residues. With 10 bases removed from V and 7 bases from J, the gap between germline ends came to 22 bases. CDR1 is SNHLY, CDR2 FYNNEI, per germline. The CDR3 loop is CANLRVRDPFGYTF. CDR3 nucleotide sequence: TGTGCCAACCTCAGGGTTCGCGACCCCTTTGGCTACACCTTC. Complete variable domain (other parts from reference TRBV2 and TRBJ1-2): EPEVTQTPSHQVTQMGQEVILRCVPISNHLYFYWYRQILGQKVEFLVSFYNNEISEKSEIFDDQFSVERPDGSNFTLKIRSTKLEDSAMYFCANLRVRDPFGYTFGSGTRLTVV.